These 2 T cell receptor beta chains originate from one sample sequenced in a study of blood T cell repertoires in COVID-19. Measured with immunoSEQ multiplex PCR; TCRdb has only the in-frame clones, and not every one. The table has 250,000 to 300,000 clones, approximately 90% seen once; the top ten hold 6.3%. Sample: peripheral blood. The receptors were gathered from a woman aged 45-65 years with COVID-19, enrolled during active disease.

The table lists this clone with a few counts. The V call is TRBV6-5, the J call TRBJ2-7; 8 bases are a match to TRBD1. The germline CDR1 and CDR2 sequences are MNHEY and SVGAGI. V was pared by 6 bases and J by 6 bases, with 10 bases of the junction left unmatched. The CDR3 extends over 14 amino acids. DNA for the CDR3: TGTGCCAGCAGACTGGGACAGGCGGCGGGCGAGCAGTACTTC. Its translation: CASRLGQAAGEQYF.

This clone was observed once. V gene TRBV2 combines with J gene TRBJ2-7; 7 nucleotides line up with TRBD2. The J segment lost 4 bases and the V segment lost 0 bases, leaving 9 bases of the junction unmatched. The CDR3 length is 16 residues. Germline V CDR1 and CDR2: SNHLY, FYNNEI. The CDR3 here is CASSEARGRAQYEQYF. CDR3 sequence (DNA): TGTGCCAGCAGTGAAGCGCGGGGGAGGGCCCAATACGAGCAGTACTTC. Full variable domain (outside the CDR3, taken from reference TRBV2 and TRBJ2-7): EPEVTQTPSHQVTQMGQEVILRCVPISNHLYFYWYRQILGQKVEFLVSFYNNEISEKSEIFDDQFSVERPDGSNFTLKIRSTKLEDSAMYFCASSEARGRAQYEQYFGPGTRLTVT.